The clone carrying this T cell receptor (beta chain) showed up just once. The antigen is undetermined. Possible read error: a much larger clone is one base away. These data originate in a study of T cell repertoires in cytomegalovirus infection. Study information: An indication of both CMV infection and matching HLA type came from public TCR beta signatures.

TCRdb reprocessed the reads with MiXCR, giving one entry per CDR3 protein. Of approximately 500,000 distinct CDR3 sequences listed, approximately 15% are singletons. Germline V gives CDR1 LGHNT, CDR2 FRNRAP. CDR3 length: 14 residues. Findings and caveats of the study: Predominance within the ex vivo response was attributable to HLA-C-restricted CMV-specific TCR beta clonotypes. Identification of carriers of CMV plus the relevant HLA was achieved through cumulative public TCR beta family frequency.

V gene TRBV12-5 combines with J gene TRBJ1-2; D gene uncertain. Sequencing used CD8+ T cells from PBMCs. This receptor was obtained from a human donor in good health (CMV status not recorded). Some clones in this sample may be carry-over from other donors' samples. In nucleotides, the CDR3 is TGTGCTAGGGGTTTGGGTCGGGCTAACTATGGCTACACCTTC. Translating it yields CARGLGRANYGYTF.